This T cell receptor (beta chain) was documented in a study of response to subunit inactivated influenza vaccine. Per the germline V gene, CDR1 is MNHEY and CDR2 is SVGAGI. Germline trimming cut 2 bases from V and 7 bases from J; bases unmatched to any gene: 5. CDR3 length equals 15 residues. TCRdb re-derived calls from the RT-PCR reads in MiXCR, one entry per CDR3 protein. The table lists 180,000 or so distinct CDR3 sequences, roughly 12% of them singletons. This sample was also put to use in a study of T cells expressing NK-cell markers. That source adds: Scientists made TCR beta cDNA using 5'RACE template switching with UMIs. Seven of the eight sequenced donors were classified as HCMV-seropositive, and one was classified as seronegative. Of the CD8+ T cell pool in six donors, about 1.0-8% was accounted for by dominant NKG2C+ clonotypes.

This sequence originates from a man between 45 and 60 years old who received an inactivated influenza vaccine. This rearrangement joins TRBV6-5 to TRBJ2-7, with 13 bases matching TRBD2. This sample comprised CD8+ T cells sorted from PBMCs, obtained 11 to 12 days after vaccination. This chain's CDR3 is CASSYATSGGYEQYF. CDR3 bases: TGTGCCAGCAGTTACGCGACTAGCGGGGGGTATGAGCAGTACTTC.